The T cell receptor beta chain described here comes from a study of blood T cell repertoires in COVID-19. The wider study: Acute and convalescent COVID-19 samples came from the United States, Italy and Spain. T cells, B-cell-depleted T cells, or PBMCs provided the cDNA or gDNA that served as material.

Germline-derived CDR1 and CDR2 are DFQATT and SNEGSKA (reference sequence). The CDR3 runs 15 residues. V lost 3 bases and J 1 base, leaving 15 bases between the germline ends. One Seattle source followed patients from active infection through their disease course. Produced via immunoSEQ multiplex PCR; TCRdb's table is partial and in-frame only. The sample includes some 180,000 clones, 79% of them seen just once. V gene TRBV20-1 combines with J gene TRBJ1-2; weak D call: TRBD1 (6 bases). Material for sequencing was peripheral blood. This TCR was recovered from a woman in her 40s with COVID-19, enrolled during active disease. CDR3 amino acids: CSASPQGRYNYGYTF. The CDR3 region has the DNA TGCAGTGCTAGTCCCCAGGGGCGTTATAACTATGGCTACACCTTC.